The next 10 T cell receptor beta chains were all read from a single sample in a study of blood T cell repertoires in COVID-19. Using immunoSEQ multiplex PCR, the repertoire was profiled, and TCRdb retains in-frame clones only, with some absent. This table has some 200,000 clones, around 89% appearing once. Sequencing used PBMCs or T cells enriched from blood (not recorded which). The receptors shown here come from a young woman in a cohort exposed to, infected with or recovered from COVID-19 (not recorded which).

The rearrangement uses TRBV7-9 and TRBJ2-2; 7 nucleotides agree with TRBD2. This CDR3 is 11 amino acids long. Germline V gene data show CDR1 as SEHNR and CDR2 as FQNEAQ (reference sequence). CDR3 nucleotides: TGTTGGGGAGGGGACGGCGGGGAGCTGTTTTTT. Encoded protein: CWGGDGGELFF. The whole variable domain, remainder taken from reference TRBV7-9 and TRBJ2-2, is DTGVSQNPRHKITKRGQNVTFRCDPISEHNRLYWYRQTLGQGPEFLTYFQNEAQLEKSRLLSDRFSAERPKGSFSTLEIQRTEQGDSAMYLCWGGDGGELFFGEGSRLTVL.

The chain recombines TRBV28 with TRBJ1-6, with 7 bases matching TRBD1. The V gene's germline CDR1 is MDHEN and CDR2 SYDVKM. J gave up 10 bases and V 4 bases, and 13 bases lay outside the gene matches. The CDR3 has 16 amino acids. The CDR3 DNA sequence: TGTGCCAGCAGTTCGACAGGGCCCGGTGTTCTGTCACCCCTCCACTTT. Translating it yields CASSSTGPGVLSPLHF.

V is TRBV7-2 and J is TRBJ1-1; no firm D call. CDR3 length: 14 amino acids. Trimming shortened V by 1 base and J by 0 bases, and 6 bases separated the two germline ends. The germline V gene has CDR1 SGHTA and CDR2 FQGNSA. The CDR3 is CASSLVGVNTEAFF. The DNA of the CDR3 is TGTGCCAGCAGCTTAGTCGGGGTGAACACTGAAGCTTTCTTT. The complete variable domain, with remaining parts taken from reference TRBV7-2 and TRBJ1-1, reads GAGVSQSPSNKVTEKGKDVELRCDPISGHTALYWYRQSLGQGLEFLIYFQGNSAPDKSGLPSDRFSAERTGGSVSTLTIQRTQQEDSAVYLCASSLVGVNTEAFFGQGTRLTVV.

The V and J genes are TRBV7-8 and TRBJ2-7, with 13 bases that match TRBD2. This CDR3 contains 14 residues. V was pared by 7 bases and J by 8 bases, with 8 bases of the junction left unmatched. CDR1 and CDR2 (germline): SGHVS, FQNEAQ. The CDR3: CASTELAGGPKQYF. The DNA for the CDR3 is TGTGCCAGCACCGAACTAGCGGGAGGGCCTAAGCAGTACTTC.

V and J are TRBV4-1 and TRBJ1-2, with TRBD1 as a possible D gene (6 bases). CDR3 length: 15 amino acids. Germline V gene data show CDR1 as MGHRA and CDR2 as YSYEKL. V lost 1 base, J lost 4 bases, and 13 bases lay in between. In DNA form, the CDR3 reads TGCGCCAGCAGCCAAGTACAGGGAAACAGCTATGGCTACACCTTC. Translation gives CASSQVQGNSYGYTF.

This chain links TRBV18 with TRBJ1-1, with D unresolved. Trimming cost V 3 bases and J 2 bases, with 16 bases left between them. Per germline, CDR1 KGHSH and CDR2 LQKENI. The CDR3 covers 16 residues. This chain's CDR3 is CASSPSTPVINTEAFF. CDR3 coding DNA: TGTGCCAGCTCACCGTCCACACCTGTTATTAACACTGAAGCTTTCTTT.

The V and J genes are TRBV4-1 and TRBJ2-5; perhaps TRBD2 as D (5 bases). Trimming removed 0 bases at V and 7 bases at J, with 9 bases between. This CDR3 is built from 13 residues. Germline V gene sequence: CDR1 MGHRA, CDR2 YSYEKL. The CDR3 nucleotides are TGCGCCAGCAGCCAAGATAGCGCTGGGACCCAGTACTTC. It encodes CASSQDSAGTQYF.

The chain links TRBV5-4 to TRBJ2-6, with D tentatively TRBD1 (6 bases). Germline V gene lookup returns CDR1 SGHNT and CDR2 YYREEE (reference sequence). The V end lost 3 bases, the J end lost 0 bases, and 16 bases lay between the germline ends. There are 18 residues in the CDR3. CDR3 amino acids: CASSSGFGGYSGANVLTF. The DNA for the CDR3 is TGTGCCAGCAGCTCAGGTTTTGGGGGCTACTCTGGGGCCAACGTCCTGACTTTC.

This chain connects TRBV28 to TRBJ1-1, with D unclear. CDR1 is MDHEN and CDR2 is SYDVKM in the germline V gene. CDR3 length: 11 amino acids. V dropped 5 bases and J dropped 7 bases, with 8 bases sitting between them. CDR3 in amino acids: CASSESREAFF. CDR3 DNA sequence: TGTGCCAGCAGTGAGAGCCGTGAAGCTTTCTTT.

This chain connects TRBV2 to TRBJ2-6; TRBD1 agrees at 7 bases. Trimming removed 6 bases from V and 4 bases from J; junction bases left unmatched: 6. The CDR3 sequence is 15 residues long. Per the germline V gene, CDR1 is SNHLY and CDR2 is FYNNEI. CDR3 residues: CASRFTGAGANVLTF. The CDR3 region has the DNA TGTGCCAGCAGATTTACAGGGGCCGGGGCCAACGTCCTGACTTTC. The entire variable domain, with the rest obtained from reference TRBV2 and TRBJ2-6, is as follows: EPEVTQTPSHQVTQMGQEVILRCVPISNHLYFYWYRQILGQKVEFLVSFYNNEISEKSEIFDDQFSVERPDGSNFTLKIRSTKLEDSAMYFCASRFTGAGANVLTFGAGSRLTVL.